A single sample gave rise to the 24 T cell receptor beta chains below, sequenced in a study of blood T cell repertoires in COVID-19. Produced via immunoSEQ multiplex PCR; TCRdb's table is partial and in-frame only. The table lists roughly 240,000 clones, approximately 88% of them singletons. Source material: PBMCs or T cells enriched from blood (not recorded which). Source of these receptors: a woman between 40 and 50 years old with acute COVID-19.

J is TRBJ2-4 and V is TRBV5-6; TRBD1 might be the D (6 bases). CDR1 and CDR2 (germline): SGHDT, YYEEEE. The CDR3 runs to 16 residues. Between the trimmed V and J ends, which lost 1 base and 2 bases, there was a span of 13 bases. The chain's CDR3 is CASSLKGVITKNIQYF. The CDR3 nucleotides read TGTGCCAGCAGCTTGAAGGGGGTGATAACCAAAAACATTCAGTACTTC.

This chain links TRBV29-1 with TRBJ1-3, with no clear D. V was cut by 6 bases and J by 0 bases, with 12 bases left in between. Germline V gene sequence: CDR1 SQVTM, CDR2 ANQGSEA. The CDR3 runs to 14 residues. Here the CDR3 DNA reads TGCAGCGTCCAAAGAGCCAACTCTGGAAACACCATATATTTT. As protein: CSVQRANSGNTIYF.

V gene TRBV30 combines with J gene TRBJ2-1; the match to TRBD2 covers 14 bases. The CDR3 has 15 amino acids. Trimming removed 4 bases from V and 7 bases from J; junction bases left unmatched: 6. The germline V gene encodes CDR1 GTSNPN and CDR2 SVGIG (reference sequence). CDR3 nucleotides: TGTGCCTGGACCCTCGGGACTAGCGGGAGAAATGAGCAGTTCTTC. Translated, it gives CAWTLGTSGRNEQFF.

The chain combines TRBV2 with TRBJ1-5; no definite D call. The CDR3 runs 14 residues. The V end was cut by 3 bases, the J end by 3 bases, with 9 bases between. Per the germline V gene, CDR1 is SNHLY and CDR2 is FYNNEI. The CDR3 DNA follows: TGTGCCAGCAGTGAGAGTTCATCCAATCAGCCCCAGCATTTT. This encodes CASSESSSNQPQHF.

The CDR3 nucleotides read TGTGCCAGCAGCCAAGATCGGCGGAGCGGACAGTACTTC. Protein: CASSQDRRSGQYF. The chain joins TRBV3-1 (or the pseudogene TRBV3-2) to TRBJ2-5; D possibly corresponds to TRBD2 (5 bases). V was pared by 0 bases and J by 11 bases, with 13 bases between. The CDR3 sequence is 13 residues long. Per germline, CDR1 LGHDT and CDR2 YNNKEL (reference sequence).

The V and J genes are TRBV5-8 and TRBJ2-5; 10 nucleotides align to TRBD1. Germline CDR1 and CDR2: SGHTS and YDEGEE. CDR3 length: 15 residues. Unmatched junction bases numbered 6, after V lost 2 bases and J lost 5 bases. This CDR3 is CASSLGDRGWETQYF. The CDR3 DNA is TGTGCCAGCAGCTTAGGGGACAGGGGCTGGGAGACCCAGTACTTC.

The genes are TRBV2 and TRBJ1-1, with 9 bases aligning to TRBD1. Germline V gene sequence: CDR1 SNHLY, CDR2 FYNNEI. The CDR3 is 12 amino acids. V lost 8 bases to trimming and J lost 6 bases; unmatched junction nucleotides: 4. The CDR3 sequence: CASSGQGPEAFF. As DNA, the CDR3 is TGTGCCAGCTCGGGACAGGGACCTGAAGCTTTCTTT.

This clone was recorded only once. V usage is TRBV24-1 and J usage is TRBJ2-3; TRBD2 matches 8 bases. J was trimmed by 0 bases and V by 3 bases; bases with no gene match: 1. CDR1 KGHDR and CDR2 SFDVKD come from the germline V gene. The CDR3 runs 15 residues. CDR3 nucleotides: TGTGCCACCAGTGATAAGCGGGGGAGCACAGATACGCAGTATTTT. This gives the protein CATSDKRGSTDTQYF.

The chain combines TRBV19 with TRBJ2-2; 10 bases agree with TRBD1. CDR1 and CDR2 (germline): LNHDA, SQIVND (reference sequence). With 3 bases clipped from V and 6 bases from J, the junction kept 7 bases outside the gene matches. The length of the CDR3 is 16 residues. The CDR3 bases are TGTGCCAGTAGTATTGGGACAGGGGTTCGGGCCGGGGAGCTGTTTTTT. Translated, it gives CASSIGTGVRAGELFF.

V is TRBV7-8 and J is TRBJ2-7; weak D call: TRBD2 (6 bases). The CDR3 length is 12 residues. The germline V gene encodes CDR1 SGHVS and CDR2 FQNEAQ. The V end was cut by 0 bases, the J end by 6 bases, with 6 bases between. The DNA of the CDR3 is TGTGCCAGCAGCTTAGCGGGGGGCGAGCAGTACTTC. It encodes CASSLAGGEQYF.

The chain uses TRBV7-2 and TRBJ1-6; no firm D call. Germline CDR1 and CDR2: SGHTA and FQGNSA. Trimming stripped 0 bases from V and 6 bases from J, with 9 bases between. The CDR3 extends over 15 amino acids. Here the CDR3 DNA reads TGTGCCAGCAGCTTAGCTGGCAGTTTTAATTCACCCCTCCACTTT. It encodes CASSLAGSFNSPLHF.

This clone was seen just once. The genes are TRBV30 and TRBJ1-5, with 7 nucleotides matching TRBD1. CDR1 and CDR2 (germline): GTSNPN, SVGIG (reference sequence). The ends lost 0 bases at V and 5 bases at J; junction bases unmatched: 1. This CDR3 contains 13 residues. The CDR3 DNA follows: TGTGCCTGGAGTGTAGGGGGCGATCAGCCCCAGCATTTT. It specifies CAWSVGGDQPQHF.

The chain carries TRBV2 and TRBJ1-5, with a weak D call TRBD1 (5 bases). Germline CDR1 reads SNHLY; CDR2 reads FYNNEI. V lost 6 bases to trimming and J lost 0 bases, with 12 bases between them. This CDR3 region has 15 residues. The CDR3 loop is CASRAGPYSNQPQHF. The CDR3 DNA is TGTGCCAGCAGGGCAGGGCCTTATAGCAATCAGCCCCAGCATTTT.

The rearrangement links TRBV10-2 to TRBJ2-3; 7 bases fit TRBD1. With 8 bases clipped from V and 4 bases from J, the junction kept 3 bases outside the gene matches. The CDR3 extends over 12 amino acids. CDR1 is WSHSY and CDR2 is SAAADI in the germline V gene. CDR3 nucleotide sequence: TGCGCCAGCCGACAGGGTCCAGATACGCAGTATTTT. Translated, it gives CASRQGPDTQYF.

The sample holds one count of this clone. The chain is built from TRBV11-2 and TRBJ1-2; TRBD1 agrees at 7 bases. Looked up from germline, CDR1 is SGHAT and CDR2 is FQNNGV. After removal of 4 bases from V and 4 bases from J, the junction contained 12 bases not matched to a gene. CDR3 length: 16 amino acids. CDR3 in amino acids: CASSSVRQGGIYGYTF. The CDR3 region has the DNA TGTGCCAGCAGCTCCGTCCGACAGGGCGGGATCTATGGCTACACCTTC.

This clone was counted a few times. V gene TRBV19 combines with J gene TRBJ1-5; tentative D call: TRBD1 (6 bases). The CDR3 runs to 15 residues. V shed 7 bases and J shed 4 bases, with 17 bases lying between them. Germline values: CDR1 LNHDA, CDR2 SQIVND (reference sequence). The DNA for the CDR3 is TGTGCCAGTACCGCCCGGGGGGGGCCAAATCAGCCCCAGCATTTT. This gives the protein CASTARGGPNQPQHF.

The V gene is TRBV7-2, the J gene TRBJ2-1, with no clear D. The germline V and J ends were trimmed by 1 base and 2 bases, with 6 bases remaining between them. The CDR3 spans 14 residues. Germline V gives CDR1 SGHTA, CDR2 FQGNSA. CDR3 protein: CASSLGLAYNEQFF. The CDR3 DNA reads TGTGCCAGCAGCTTAGGGCTAGCCTACAATGAGCAGTTCTTC.

This clone has more than one count but fewer than ten. This chain uses TRBV9 with TRBJ2-3; 9 nucleotides match TRBD2. Trimming removed 0 bases from V and 4 bases from J; junction bases left unmatched: 12. The CDR3 is 18 residues long. Germline CDR1 reads SGDLS; CDR2 reads YYNGEE. The CDR3: CASSVDGGGARVADTQYF. The CDR3 nucleotides are TGTGCCAGCAGCGTAGATGGCGGGGGGGCTCGTGTCGCAGATACGCAGTATTTT.

CDR3 residues: CASSPRRDSNTGELFF. The CDR3 DNA reads TGTGCCAGCTCACCGCGGAGGGACTCGAACACCGGGGAGCTGTTTTTT. This chain links TRBV18 with TRBJ2-2, with D tentatively TRBD2 (6 bases). The CDR3 is 16 amino acids. Trimming took off 3 bases at V and 0 bases at J, with 11 bases between the two ends. Germline V gene sequence: CDR1 KGHSH, CDR2 LQKENI. Drawing the rest from reference TRBV18 and TRBJ2-2, the complete variable domain is NAGVMQNPRHLVRRRGQEARLRCSPMKGHSHVYWYRQLPEEGLKFMVYLQKENIIDESGMPKERFSAEFPKEGPSILRIQQVVRGDSAAYFCASSPRRDSNTGELFFGEGSRLTVL.

The chain joins TRBV7-9 to TRBJ1-5; no firm D call. The CDR3 consists of 17 residues. From germline, CDR1 is SEHNR and CDR2 FQNEAQ (reference sequence). The V gene lost 5 bases and the J gene lost 4 bases, with 21 bases spanning the gap. CDR3 coding DNA: TGTGCCAGCAGCATATGGGCCGGGCCTCGAGGGAATCAGCCCCAGCATTTT. This translates into CASSIWAGPRGNQPQHF.

The chain uses TRBV2 and TRBJ2-7; D might be TRBD2 (5 bases). The V gene lost 3 bases and the J gene lost 12 bases, with 12 bases spanning the gap. The germline gives CDR1 SNHLY, CDR2 FYNNEI. This CDR3 spans 11 amino acids. CDR3 sequence (DNA): TGTGCCAGCAGTGACAGGTGGGAGACGTACGTC. As protein: CASSDRWETYV.

The chain carries TRBV5-5 and TRBJ1-1; 10 positions match TRBD1. The V gene end was trimmed by 5 bases and the J gene end by 6 bases; junction bases not matched to a gene: 13. The CDR3 totals 16 residues. The germline gives CDR1 SGHKS, CDR2 YYEKEE (reference sequence). The CDR3 sequence: CASSLPETGGRAEAFF. The CDR3 DNA reads as TGTGCCAGCAGTTTGCCTGAGACAGGGGGCCGCGCTGAAGCTTTCTTT.

This clone was counted once. The J gene is TRBJ1-2, the V gene TRBV3-1 (or the pseudogene TRBV3-2); D gene uncertain. The CDR3 runs to 14 residues. CDR1 LGHDT and CDR2 YNNKEL come from the germline V gene (reference sequence). Trimming left V 0 bases short and J 8 bases short, with 13 bases between. The CDR3 loop is CASSQDWEGRGYTF. CDR3 DNA: TGTGCCAGCAGCCAAGATTGGGAAGGGAGAGGCTACACCTTC.

This clone was seen more than once but under ten times. V usage is TRBV3-1 (or the pseudogene TRBV3-2) and J usage is TRBJ2-3; possibly TRBD1 for D (6 bases). Trimming cost V 2 bases and J 14 bases, with 14 bases left between them. This CDR3 spans 12 amino acids. Germline CDR1 is LGHDT and CDR2 is YNNKEL (reference sequence). For the CDR3, the DNA is TGTGCCAGCAGCCAAACACAGGGCGCGAGGTATTTT. Protein: CASSQTQGARYF.